This T cell receptor (beta chain) is drawn from a study of chemoradiotherapy in HPV16-positive cancers. The protocol was immunoSEQ multiplex PCR, while the TCRdb copy is restricted to in-frame clones and leaves out a portion. The sample lists 25,000 to 40,000 clones, approximately 90% occurring once. Overall study findings and caveats: Candidate HPV-specific clones and E7-related TCR motifs grew in tumor during treatment.

A remark on this clone: The antigen is undetermined.

The specimen was blood, collected from a patient who underwent chemoradiotherapy. The sequence was collected from a human donor with HPV-associated anogenital cancer.

CDR3 loop: CASSLVGDYGYTF. DNA for the CDR3: TGTGCCAGCAGCTTAGTAGGGGACTATGGCTACACCTTC. The V call is TRBV7-2, the J call TRBJ1-2, with TRBD1 as a possible D gene (5 bases). The V gene's germline CDR1 is SGHTA and CDR2 FQGNSA. The CDR3 covers 13 residues. Trimming took 1 base from V and 3 from J, leaving 6 bases between them.